This T cell receptor (beta chain) was obtained from a study of T cell repertoires in cytomegalovirus infection. In regard to this clonotype: What it binds is not known.

TCRdb passed the reads through MiXCR, listing each CDR3 protein once. This table has roughly 920,000 distinct CDR3 sequences, 31% appearing once. The sequence was obtained from a human donor in good health (CMV status not recorded). Some clones in this sample may be carry-over from other donors' samples. This sample comprised cultured CD8+ T cells from PBMCs, obtained from culture after CMV antigen stimulation.

CDR3 nucleotide sequence: TGTGCCAGTAGTGGCCTGCCCGGGACAGGAGTCCTGGGCACTGAAGCTTTCTTT. It codes for CASSGLPGTGVLGTEAFF. The chain recombines TRBV19 with TRBJ1-1; 8 nucleotides line up with TRBD1. V lost 5 bases to trimming and J lost 4 bases; unmatched junction nucleotides: 18. The CDR3 length is 18 residues. From germline, CDR1 is LNHDA and CDR2 SQIVND (reference sequence).